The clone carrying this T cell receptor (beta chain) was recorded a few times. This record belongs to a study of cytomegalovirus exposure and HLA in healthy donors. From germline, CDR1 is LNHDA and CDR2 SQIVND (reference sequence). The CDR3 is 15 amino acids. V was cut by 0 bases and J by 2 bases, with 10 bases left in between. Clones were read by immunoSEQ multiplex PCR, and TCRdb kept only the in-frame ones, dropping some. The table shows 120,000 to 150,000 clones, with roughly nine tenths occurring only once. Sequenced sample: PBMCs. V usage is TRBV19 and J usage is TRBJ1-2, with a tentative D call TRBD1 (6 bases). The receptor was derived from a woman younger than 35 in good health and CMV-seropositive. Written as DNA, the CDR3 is TGTGCCAGTAGTATAGAGGGGCAGGGGAACTATGGCTACACCTTC. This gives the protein CASSIEGQGNYGYTF.